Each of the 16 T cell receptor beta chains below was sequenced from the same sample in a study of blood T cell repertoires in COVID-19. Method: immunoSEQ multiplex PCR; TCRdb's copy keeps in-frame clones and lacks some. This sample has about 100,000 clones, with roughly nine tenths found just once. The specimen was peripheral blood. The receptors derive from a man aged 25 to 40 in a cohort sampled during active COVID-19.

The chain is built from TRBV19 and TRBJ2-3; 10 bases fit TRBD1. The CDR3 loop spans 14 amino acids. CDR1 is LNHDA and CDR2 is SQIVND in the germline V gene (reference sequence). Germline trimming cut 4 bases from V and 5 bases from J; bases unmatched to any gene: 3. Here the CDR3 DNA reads TGTGCCAGTAGTAGCGGGGACAGGGGAGATACGCAGTATTTT. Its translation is CASSSGDRGDTQYF.

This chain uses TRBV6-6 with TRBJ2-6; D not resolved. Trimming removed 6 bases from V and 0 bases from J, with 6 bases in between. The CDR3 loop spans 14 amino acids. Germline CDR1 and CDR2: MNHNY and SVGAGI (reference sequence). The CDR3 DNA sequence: TGTGCCAGCAGCGCCGGCTCTGGGGCCAACGTCCTGACTTTC. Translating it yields CASSAGSGANVLTF.

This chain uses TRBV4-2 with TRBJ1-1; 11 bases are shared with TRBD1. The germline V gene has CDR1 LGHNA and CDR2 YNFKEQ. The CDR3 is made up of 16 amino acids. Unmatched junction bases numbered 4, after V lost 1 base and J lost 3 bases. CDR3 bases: TGTGCCAGCAGCCAAGCCGGGACAGGGGGGGACACTGAAGCTTTCTTT. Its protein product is CASSQAGTGGDTEAFF.

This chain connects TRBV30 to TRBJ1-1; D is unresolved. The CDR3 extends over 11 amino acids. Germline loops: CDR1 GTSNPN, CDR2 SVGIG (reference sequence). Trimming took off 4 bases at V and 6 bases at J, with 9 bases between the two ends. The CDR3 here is CAWTLGPEAFF. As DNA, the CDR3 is TGTGCCTGGACTCTAGGCCCTGAAGCTTTCTTT.

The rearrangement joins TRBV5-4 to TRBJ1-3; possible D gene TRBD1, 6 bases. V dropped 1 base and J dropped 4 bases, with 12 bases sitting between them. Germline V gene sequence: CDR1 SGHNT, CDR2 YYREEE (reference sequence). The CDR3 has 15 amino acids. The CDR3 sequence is CASSLTGRRGNTIYF. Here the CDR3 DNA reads TGTGCCAGCAGCTTGACAGGGAGAAGGGGAAACACCATATATTTT.

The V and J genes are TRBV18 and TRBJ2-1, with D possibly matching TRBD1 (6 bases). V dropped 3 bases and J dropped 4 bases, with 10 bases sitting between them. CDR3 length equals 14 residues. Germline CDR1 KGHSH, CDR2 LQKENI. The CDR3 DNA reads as TGTGCCAGCTCACCGGCGGACAGTTACAATGAGCAGTTCTTC. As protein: CASSPADSYNEQFF.

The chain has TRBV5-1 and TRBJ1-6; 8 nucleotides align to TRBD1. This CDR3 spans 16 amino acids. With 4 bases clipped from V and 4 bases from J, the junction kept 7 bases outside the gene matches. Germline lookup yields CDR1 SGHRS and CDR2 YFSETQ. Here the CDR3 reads CASSPRDRTYNSPLHF. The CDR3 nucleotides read TGCGCCAGCAGCCCAAGGGACAGGACATATAATTCACCCCTCCACTTT.

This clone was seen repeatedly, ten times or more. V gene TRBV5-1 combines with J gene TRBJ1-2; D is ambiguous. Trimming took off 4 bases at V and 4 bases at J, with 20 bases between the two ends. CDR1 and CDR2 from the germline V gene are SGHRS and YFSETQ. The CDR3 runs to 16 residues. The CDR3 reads CASSPSPPDGLYGYTF. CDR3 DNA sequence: TGCGCCAGCAGCCCCAGTCCCCCAGACGGACTCTATGGCTACACCTTC.

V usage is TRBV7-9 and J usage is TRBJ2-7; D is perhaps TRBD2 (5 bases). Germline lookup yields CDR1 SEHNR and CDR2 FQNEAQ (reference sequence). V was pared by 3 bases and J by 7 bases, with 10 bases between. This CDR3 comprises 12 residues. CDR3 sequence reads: CASSLSSGEQYF. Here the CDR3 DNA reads TGTGCCAGCAGCTTGTCCTCGGGGGAGCAGTACTTC.

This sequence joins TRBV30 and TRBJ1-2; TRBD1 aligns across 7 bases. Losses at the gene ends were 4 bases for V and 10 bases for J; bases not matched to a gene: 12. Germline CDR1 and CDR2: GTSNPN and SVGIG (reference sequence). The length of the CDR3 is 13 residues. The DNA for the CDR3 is TGTGCCTGGACCCAATTCAGGACAGGAGTCTACACCTTC. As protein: CAWTQFRTGVYTF. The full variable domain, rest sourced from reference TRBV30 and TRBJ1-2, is SQTIHQWPATLVQPVGSPLSLECTVEGTSNPNLYWYRQAAGRGLQLLFYSVGIGQISSEVPQNLSASRPQDRQFILSSKKLLLSDSGFYLCAWTQFRTGVYTFGSGTRLTVV.

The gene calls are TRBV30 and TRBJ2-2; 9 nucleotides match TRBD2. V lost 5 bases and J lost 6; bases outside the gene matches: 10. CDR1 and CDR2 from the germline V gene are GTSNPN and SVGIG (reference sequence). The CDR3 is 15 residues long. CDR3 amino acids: CAWEKKGLASGELFF. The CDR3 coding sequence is TGTGCCTGGGAGAAAAAGGGACTAGCTTCCGGGGAGCTGTTTTTT. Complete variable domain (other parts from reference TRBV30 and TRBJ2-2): SQTIHQWPATLVQPVGSPLSLECTVEGTSNPNLYWYRQAAGRGLQLLFYSVGIGQISSEVPQNLSASRPQDRQFILSSKKLLLSDSGFYLCAWEKKGLASGELFFGEGSRLTVL.

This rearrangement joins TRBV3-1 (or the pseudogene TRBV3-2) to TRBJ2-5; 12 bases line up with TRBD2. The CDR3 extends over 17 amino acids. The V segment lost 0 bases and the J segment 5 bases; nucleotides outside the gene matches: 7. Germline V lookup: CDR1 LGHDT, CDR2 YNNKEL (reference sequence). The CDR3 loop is CASSQDFASGGAETQYF. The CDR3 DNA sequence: TGTGCCAGCAGCCAAGATTTCGCTAGCGGGGGGGCGGAGACCCAGTACTTC.

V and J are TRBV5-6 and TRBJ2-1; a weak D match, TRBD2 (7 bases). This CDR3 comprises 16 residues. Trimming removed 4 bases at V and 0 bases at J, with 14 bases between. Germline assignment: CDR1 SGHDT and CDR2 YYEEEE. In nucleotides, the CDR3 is TGTGCCAGCAGCGCCCCGGGGGGCCCCTCCTACAATGAGCAGTTCTTC. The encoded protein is CASSAPGGPSYNEQFF.

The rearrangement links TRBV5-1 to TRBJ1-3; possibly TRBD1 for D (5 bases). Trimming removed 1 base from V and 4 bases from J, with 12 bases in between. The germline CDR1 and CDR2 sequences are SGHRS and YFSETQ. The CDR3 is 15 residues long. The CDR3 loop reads CASSLWAGSGNTIYF. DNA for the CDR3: TGCGCCAGCAGCTTGTGGGCAGGGTCGGGAAACACCATATATTTT.

DNA for the CDR3: TGTGCCAGCAGCTTTCAGGGGCAGGGGGTTGGGTACACCTTC. Its translation is CASSFQGQGVGYTF. This chain connects TRBV7-2 to TRBJ1-2; 7 bases agree with TRBD1. The CDR3 consists of 14 residues. Germline loops: CDR1 SGHTA, CDR2 FQGNSA. J was trimmed by 11 bases and V by 3 bases; bases with no gene match: 12.

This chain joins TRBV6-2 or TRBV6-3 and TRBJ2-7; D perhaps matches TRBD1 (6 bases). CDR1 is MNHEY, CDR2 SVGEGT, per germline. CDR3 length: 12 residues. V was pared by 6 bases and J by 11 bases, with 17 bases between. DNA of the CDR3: TGTGCCAGCAGCCCCCAGGGGCAGATTGAGTACTTC. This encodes CASSPQGQIEYF.